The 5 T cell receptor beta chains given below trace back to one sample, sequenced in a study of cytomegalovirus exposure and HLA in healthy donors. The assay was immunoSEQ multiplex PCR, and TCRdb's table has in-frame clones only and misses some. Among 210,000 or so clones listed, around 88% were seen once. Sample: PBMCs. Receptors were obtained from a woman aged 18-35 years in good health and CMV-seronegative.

The CDR3 reads CASSEGGRGYNEQFF. The CDR3, as DNA: TGTGCCAGCAGTGAAGGAGGCAGGGGCTACAATGAGCAGTTCTTC. The genes are TRBV2 and TRBJ2-1; D perhaps matches TRBD1 (6 bases). The CDR3 contains 15 residues. Per germline, CDR1 SNHLY and CDR2 FYNNEI. V was trimmed by 1 base and J by 3 bases, leaving 10 bases between them.

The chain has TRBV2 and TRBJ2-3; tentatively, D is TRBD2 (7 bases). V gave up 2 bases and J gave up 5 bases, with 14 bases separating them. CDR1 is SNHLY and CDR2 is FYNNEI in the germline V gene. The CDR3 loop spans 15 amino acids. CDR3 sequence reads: CASSESGGGGDTQYF. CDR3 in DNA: TGTGCCAGCAGTGAAAGCGGAGGGGGGGGAGATACGCAGTATTTT.

For the CDR3, the DNA is TGTGCCAGCTCGCCGCAAAGCGTTTACAATGAGCAGTTCTTC. Translation: CASSPQSVYNEQFF. This chain links TRBV18 with TRBJ2-1; D is unresolved. V lost 6 bases, J lost 4 bases, and 13 bases lay in between. The CDR3 consists of 14 residues. Germline values: CDR1 KGHSH, CDR2 LQKENI.

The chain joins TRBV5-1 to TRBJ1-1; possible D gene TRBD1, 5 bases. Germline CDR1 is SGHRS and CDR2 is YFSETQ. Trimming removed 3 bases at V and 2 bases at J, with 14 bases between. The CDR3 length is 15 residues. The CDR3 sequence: CASSSGDSINTEAFF. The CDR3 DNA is TGCGCCAGCAGCTCGGGGGACTCGATAAACACTGAAGCTTTCTTT.

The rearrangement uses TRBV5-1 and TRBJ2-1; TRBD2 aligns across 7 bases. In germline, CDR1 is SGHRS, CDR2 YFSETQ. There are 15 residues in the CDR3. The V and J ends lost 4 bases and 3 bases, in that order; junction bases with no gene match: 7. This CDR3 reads CASSPEAGNYNEQFF. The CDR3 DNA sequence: TGCGCCAGCAGCCCTGAAGCGGGGAACTACAATGAGCAGTTCTTC. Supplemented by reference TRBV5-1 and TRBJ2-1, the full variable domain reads KAGVTQTPRYLIKTRGQQVTLSCSPISGHRSVSWYQQTPGQGLQFLFEYFSETQRNKGNFPGRFSGRQFSNSRSEMNVSTLELGDSALYLCASSPEAGNYNEQFFGPGTRLTVL.